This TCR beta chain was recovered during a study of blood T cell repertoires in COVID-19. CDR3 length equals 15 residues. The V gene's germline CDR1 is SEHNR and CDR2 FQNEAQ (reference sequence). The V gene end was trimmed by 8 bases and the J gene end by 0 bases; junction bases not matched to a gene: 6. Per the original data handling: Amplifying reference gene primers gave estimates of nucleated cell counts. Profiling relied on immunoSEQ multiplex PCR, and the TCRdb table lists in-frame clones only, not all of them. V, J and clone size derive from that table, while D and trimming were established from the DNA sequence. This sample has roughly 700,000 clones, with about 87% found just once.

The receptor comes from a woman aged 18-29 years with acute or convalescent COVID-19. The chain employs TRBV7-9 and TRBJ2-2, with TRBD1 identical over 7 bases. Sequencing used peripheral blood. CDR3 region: CASRADRANTGELFF. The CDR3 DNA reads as TGTGCCAGCCGAGCCGACAGGGCGAACACCGGGGAGCTGTTTTTT. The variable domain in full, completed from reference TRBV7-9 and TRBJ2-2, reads DTGVSQNPRHKITKRGQNVTFRCDPISEHNRLYWYRQTLGQGPEFLTYFQNEAQLEKSRLLSDRFSAERPKGSFSTLEIQRTEQGDSAMYLCASRADRANTGELFFGEGSRLTVL.